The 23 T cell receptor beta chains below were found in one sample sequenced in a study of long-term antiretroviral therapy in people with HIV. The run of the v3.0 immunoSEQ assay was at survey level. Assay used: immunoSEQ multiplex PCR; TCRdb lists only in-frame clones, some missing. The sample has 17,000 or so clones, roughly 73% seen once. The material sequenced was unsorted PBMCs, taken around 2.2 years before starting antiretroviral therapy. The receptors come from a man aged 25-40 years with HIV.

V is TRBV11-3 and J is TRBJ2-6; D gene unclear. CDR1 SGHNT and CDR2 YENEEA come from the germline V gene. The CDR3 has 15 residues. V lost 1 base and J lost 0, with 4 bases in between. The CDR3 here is CASSLGVSGANVLTF. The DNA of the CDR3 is TGTGCCAGCAGCTTAGGTGTCTCTGGGGCCAACGTCCTGACTTTC.

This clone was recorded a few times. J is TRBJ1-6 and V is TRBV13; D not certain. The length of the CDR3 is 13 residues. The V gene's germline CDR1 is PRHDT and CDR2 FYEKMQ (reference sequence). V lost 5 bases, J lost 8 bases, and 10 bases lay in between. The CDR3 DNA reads TGTGCCAGCAGCCGGCTCGGGGATTCACCCCTCCACTTT. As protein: CASSRLGDSPLHF.

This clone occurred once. The CDR3 nucleotides read TGCGCCAGCAGCCAAGATTGGACTAGCGGTTTCACAGATACGCAGTATTTT. This gives the protein CASSQDWTSGFTDTQYF. The J gene is TRBJ2-3, the V gene TRBV4-1; 10 bases fit TRBD2. The CDR3 is 17 amino acids. The V segment lost 0 bases and the J segment 2 bases; nucleotides outside the gene matches: 5. Germline-derived CDR1 and CDR2 are MGHRA and YSYEKL.

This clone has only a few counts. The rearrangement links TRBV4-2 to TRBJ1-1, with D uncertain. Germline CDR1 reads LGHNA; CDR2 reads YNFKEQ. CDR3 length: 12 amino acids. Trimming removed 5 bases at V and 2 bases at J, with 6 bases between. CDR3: CASSLDNTEAFF. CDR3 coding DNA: TGTGCCAGCAGCTTGGACAACACTGAAGCTTTCTTT.

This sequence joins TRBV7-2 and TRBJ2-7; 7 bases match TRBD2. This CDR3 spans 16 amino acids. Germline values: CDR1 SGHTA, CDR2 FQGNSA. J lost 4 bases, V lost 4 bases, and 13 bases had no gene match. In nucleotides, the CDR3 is TGTGCCAGCAGCTCCTCCATGGGAGGGCCGGTATACGAGCAGTACTTC. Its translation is CASSSSMGGPVYEQYF.

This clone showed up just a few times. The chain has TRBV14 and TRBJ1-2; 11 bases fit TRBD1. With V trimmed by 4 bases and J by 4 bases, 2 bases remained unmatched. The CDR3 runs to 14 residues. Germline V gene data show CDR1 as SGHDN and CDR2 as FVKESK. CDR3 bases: TGTGCCAGCAGCCGGACAGGGGGCGGCTATGGCTACACCTTC. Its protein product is CASSRTGGGYGYTF.

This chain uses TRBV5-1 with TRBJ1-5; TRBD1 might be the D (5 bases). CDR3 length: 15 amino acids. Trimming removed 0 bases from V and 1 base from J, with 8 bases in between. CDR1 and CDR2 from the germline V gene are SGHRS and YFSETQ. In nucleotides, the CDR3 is TGCGCCAGCAGCTTGGAGGGGAAAAGCAATCAGCCCCAGCATTTT. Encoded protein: CASSLEGKSNQPQHF.

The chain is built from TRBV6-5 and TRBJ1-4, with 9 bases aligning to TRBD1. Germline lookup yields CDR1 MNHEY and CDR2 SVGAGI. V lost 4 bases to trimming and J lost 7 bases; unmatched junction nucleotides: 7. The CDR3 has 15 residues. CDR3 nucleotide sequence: TGTGCCAGCAGTTCCACAGGGGGCCCCTTTGAAAAACTGTTTTTT. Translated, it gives CASSSTGGPFEKLFF.

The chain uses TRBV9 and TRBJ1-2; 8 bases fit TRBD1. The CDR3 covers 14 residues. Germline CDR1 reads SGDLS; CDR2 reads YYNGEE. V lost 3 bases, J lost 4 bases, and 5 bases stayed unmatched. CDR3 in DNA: TGTGCCAGCAGCGCGACAGGGGATGGCTATGGCTACACCTTC. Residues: CASSATGDGYGYTF.

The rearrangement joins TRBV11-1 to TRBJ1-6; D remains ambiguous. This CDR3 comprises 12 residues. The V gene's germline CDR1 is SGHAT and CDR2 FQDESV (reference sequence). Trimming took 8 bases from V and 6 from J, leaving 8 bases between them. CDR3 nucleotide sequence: TGTGCCAGCGGAACTATTAATTCACCCCTCCACTTT. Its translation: CASGTINSPLHF.

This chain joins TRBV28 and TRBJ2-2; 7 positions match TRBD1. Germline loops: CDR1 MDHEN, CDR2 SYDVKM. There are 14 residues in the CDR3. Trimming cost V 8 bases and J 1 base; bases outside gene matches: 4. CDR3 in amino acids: CASGAGGNTGELFF. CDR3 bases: TGTGCCAGCGGGGCAGGGGGGAACACCGGGGAGCTGTTTTTT.

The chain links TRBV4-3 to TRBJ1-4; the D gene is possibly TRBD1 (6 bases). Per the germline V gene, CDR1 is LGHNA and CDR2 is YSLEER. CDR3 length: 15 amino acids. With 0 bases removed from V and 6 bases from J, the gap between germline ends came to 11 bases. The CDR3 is CASSQDTSGDEKLFF. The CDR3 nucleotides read TGCGCCAGCAGCCAAGATACCTCAGGGGATGAAAAACTGTTTTTT.

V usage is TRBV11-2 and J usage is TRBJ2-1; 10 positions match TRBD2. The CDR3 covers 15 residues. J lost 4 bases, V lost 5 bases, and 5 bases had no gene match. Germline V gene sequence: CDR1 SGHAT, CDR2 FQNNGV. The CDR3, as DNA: TGTGCCAGCAGCCAAAGCGGGAGGGGGTACAATGAGCAGTTCTTC. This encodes CASSQSGRGYNEQFF.

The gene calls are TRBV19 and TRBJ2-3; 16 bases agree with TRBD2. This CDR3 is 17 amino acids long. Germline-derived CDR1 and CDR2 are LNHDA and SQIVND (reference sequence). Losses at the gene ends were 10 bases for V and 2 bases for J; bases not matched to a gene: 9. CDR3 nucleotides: TGTGCCACCAAGGGACTAGCGGGGGGGAGAGACACAGATACGCAGTATTTT. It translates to CATKGLAGGRDTDTQYF.

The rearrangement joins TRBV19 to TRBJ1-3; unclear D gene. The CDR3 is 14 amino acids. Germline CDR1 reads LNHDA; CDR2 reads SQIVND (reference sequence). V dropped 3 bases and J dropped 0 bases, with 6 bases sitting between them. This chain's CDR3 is CASSIGTSGNTIYF. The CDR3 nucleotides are TGTGCCAGTAGTATCGGTACCTCTGGAAACACCATATATTTT.

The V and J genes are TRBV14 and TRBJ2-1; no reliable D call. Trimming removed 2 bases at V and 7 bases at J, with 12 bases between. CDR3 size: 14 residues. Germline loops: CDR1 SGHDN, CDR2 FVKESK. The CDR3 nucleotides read TGTGCCAGCAGCCAACCTTGGAAAACAAATGAGCAGTTCTTC. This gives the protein CASSQPWKTNEQFF.

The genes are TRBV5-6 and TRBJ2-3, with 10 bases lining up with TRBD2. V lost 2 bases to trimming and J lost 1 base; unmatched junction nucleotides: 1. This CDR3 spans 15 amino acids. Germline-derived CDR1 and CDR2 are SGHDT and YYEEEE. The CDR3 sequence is CASSLGTSGTDTQYF. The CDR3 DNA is TGTGCCAGCAGCTTAGGGACTAGCGGCACAGATACGCAGTATTTT. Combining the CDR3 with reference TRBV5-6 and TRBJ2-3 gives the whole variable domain DAGVTQSPTHLIKTRGQQVTLRCSPKSGHDTVSWYQQALGQGPQFIFQYYEEEERQRGNFPDRFSGHQFPNYSSELNVNALLLGDSALYLCASSLGTSGTDTQYFGPGTRLTVL.

The CDR3 loop is CASQDGGSTEAFF. The DNA for the CDR3 is TGTGCCAGTCAGGACGGGGGGAGCACTGAAGCTTTCTTT. The chain carries TRBV19 and TRBJ1-1; tentatively, D is TRBD1 (5 bases). CDR3 length: 13 amino acids. Germline CDR1 and CDR2: LNHDA and SQIVND (reference sequence). V lost 8 bases and J lost 4, with 14 bases in between.

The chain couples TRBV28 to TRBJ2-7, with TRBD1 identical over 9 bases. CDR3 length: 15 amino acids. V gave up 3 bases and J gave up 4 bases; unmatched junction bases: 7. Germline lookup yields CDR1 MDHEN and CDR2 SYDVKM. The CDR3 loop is CASSLGVQGAYEQYF. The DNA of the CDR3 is TGTGCCAGCAGTTTGGGGGTACAGGGGGCTTACGAGCAGTACTTC. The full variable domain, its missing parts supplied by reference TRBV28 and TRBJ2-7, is DVKVTQSSRYLVKRTGEKVFLECVQDMDHENMFWYRQDPGLGLRLIYFSYDVKMKEKGDIPEGYSVSREKKERFSLILESASTNQTSMYLCASSLGVQGAYEQYFGPGTRLTVT.

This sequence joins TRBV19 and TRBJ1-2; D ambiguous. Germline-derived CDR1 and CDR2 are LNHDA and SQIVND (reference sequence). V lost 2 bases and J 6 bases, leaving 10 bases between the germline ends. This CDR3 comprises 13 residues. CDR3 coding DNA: TGTGCCAGTAGTATAAATTCTGTTAATGGCTACACCTTC. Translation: CASSINSVNGYTF. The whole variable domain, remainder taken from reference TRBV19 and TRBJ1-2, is DGGITQSPKYLFRKEGQNVTLSCEQNLNHDAMYWYRQDPGQGLRLIYYSQIVNDFQKGDIAEGYSVSREKKESFPLTVTSAQKNPTAFYLCASSINSVNGYTFGSGTRLTVV.

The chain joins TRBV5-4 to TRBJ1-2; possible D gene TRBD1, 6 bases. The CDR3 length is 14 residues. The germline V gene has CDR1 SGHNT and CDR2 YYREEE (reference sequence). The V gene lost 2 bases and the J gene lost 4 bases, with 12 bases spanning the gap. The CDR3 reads CASSFGGQLYGYTF. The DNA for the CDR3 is TGTGCCAGCAGCTTCGGCGGACAGCTCTATGGCTACACCTTC.

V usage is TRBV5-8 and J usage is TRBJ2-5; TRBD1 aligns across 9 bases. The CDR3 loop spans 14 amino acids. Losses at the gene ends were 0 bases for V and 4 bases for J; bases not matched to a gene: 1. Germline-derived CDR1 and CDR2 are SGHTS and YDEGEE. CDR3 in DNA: TGTGCCAGCAGCTTGGGGACAGGGGTAGAGACCCAGTACTTC. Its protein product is CASSLGTGVETQYF.

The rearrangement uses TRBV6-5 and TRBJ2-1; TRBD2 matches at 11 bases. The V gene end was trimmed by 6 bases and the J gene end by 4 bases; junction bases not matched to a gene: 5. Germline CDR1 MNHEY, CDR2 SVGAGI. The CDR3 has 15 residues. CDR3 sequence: CASRLAGALYNEQFF. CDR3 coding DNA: TGTGCCAGCAGACTAGCGGGGGCCCTATACAATGAGCAGTTCTTC.